The next 5 T cell receptor beta chains were all read from a single sample in a study of cytomegalovirus exposure and HLA in healthy donors. With 60 Vbeta and 13 Jbeta primers, the PCR was carried out. Sequencing used immunoSEQ multiplex PCR; TCRdb keeps in-frame clones, though not all of them. The sample holds tens of thousands of clones, around 85% seen once. Sequencing input: PBMCs. These receptors all come from a man younger than 30 in good health and CMV-seronegative.

This clone appeared a few times. This chain uses TRBV18 with TRBJ1-1, with D perhaps TRBD1 (6 bases). Deletions cut 6 bases from V and 8 bases from J, with 19 bases between. The CDR3 spans 14 residues. The germline CDR1 and CDR2 sequences are KGHSH and LQKENI. CDR3 in DNA: TGTGCCAGCTCTGTCAAACCAGGGGTGGCCGAAGCTTTCTTT. It encodes CASSVKPGVAEAFF.

CDR3 region: CASSLVGQGAGEQYF. CDR3 nucleotides: TGTGCCAGCAGCCTGGTAGGACAGGGGGCGGGGGAGCAGTACTTC. The gene calls are TRBV5-4 and TRBJ2-7; TRBD1 aligns across 11 bases. Unmatched junction bases numbered 10, after V lost 4 bases and J lost 7 bases. Germline lookup yields CDR1 SGHNT and CDR2 YYREEE (reference sequence). The CDR3 contains 15 residues.

The chain uses TRBV10-2 and TRBJ2-7; 9 nucleotides match TRBD2. The V gene's germline CDR1 is WSHSY and CDR2 SAAADI. This CDR3 has 13 residues. The CDR3 DNA reads TGCGCTTGTAGGGCGGGAGGGAAGGGGGAGCAGTACTTC. As protein: CACRAGGKGEQYF.

This clone was observed a few times. CDR3 DNA: TGTGCCAGCAGTTTCGGACAGGACACTGAAGCTTTCTTT. Its translation: CASSFGQDTEAFF. V gene TRBV27 combines with J gene TRBJ1-1, with 7 bases that match TRBD1. CDR1 is MNHEY, CDR2 SMNVEV, per germline (reference sequence). J gave up 3 bases and V 3 bases, and 1 base lay outside the gene matches. This CDR3 is 13 amino acids long.

J is TRBJ2-1 and V is TRBV4-3, with D possibly being TRBD1 (6 bases). The ends were cut back, 3 bases at V and 10 bases at J, with 19 bases in the middle. The CDR3 has 15 amino acids. Germline V gene sequence: CDR1 LGHNA, CDR2 YSLEER. The CDR3, as DNA: TGCGCCAGCAGCCAGGACATGGGGGCTATGAAGGAGCAGTTCTTC. Its translation is CASSQDMGAMKEQFF.